This T cell receptor beta chain was captured in a study of blood T cell dynamics during melanoma immunotherapy. Assay used: immunoSEQ multiplex PCR; TCRdb lists only in-frame clones, some missing. The repertoire holds 8,500 to 11,000 clones, with 86% as singletons. Sample time point: pre-treatment baseline. Trimming removed 11 bases from V and 0 bases from J, with 14 bases in between. The CDR3 has 15 amino acids. Germline V gene data show CDR1 as SGHTA and CDR2 as FQGNSA. The genes are TRBV7-2 and TRBJ1-6, with unresolved D. This receptor was identified in a human donor with melanoma. The sample consisted of blood, taken from a patient treated with checkpoint blockade. CDR3 DNA sequence: TGTGCCTGCGGGGAGATAAGCTCCTATAATTCACCCCTCCACTTT. Its protein product is CACGEISSYNSPLHF.